These 2 T cell receptor beta chains came from one sample sequenced in a study of CD8+ T cells in alopecia areata. Sequencing used cDNA as its template, made by extracting RNA and reverse transcribing it. Profiled with immunoSEQ multiplex PCR; TCRdb holds only in-frame clones, not every one. The sample yields roughly 35,000 clones, roughly 50% seen once. The sample was NKG2D-high CD8+ T cells sorted from blood. The receptor set was obtained from a human donor with alopecia areata.

This clone was counted only a few times. The genes are TRBV7-9 and TRBJ2-3; 7 bases line up with TRBD2. The CDR3 consists of 16 residues. Per the germline V gene, CDR1 is SEHNR and CDR2 is FQNEAQ (reference sequence). After removal of 2 bases from V and 4 bases from J, the junction contained 9 bases not matched to a gene. The CDR3 nucleotides read TGTGCCAGCAGCTTATCCTTCGGGGGGTCATCAGATACGCAGTATTTT. Translated: CASSLSFGGSSDTQYF. The whole variable domain, filled in from reference TRBV7-9 and TRBJ2-3, reads DTGVSQNPRHKITKRGQNVTFRCDPISEHNRLYWYRQTLGQGPEFLTYFQNEAQLEKSRLLSDRFSAERPKGSFSTLEIQRTEQGDSAMYLCASSLSFGGSSDTQYFGPGTRLTVL.

This chain joins TRBV30 and TRBJ1-1, with D unclear. V shed 1 base and J shed 11 bases, with 14 bases lying between them. The CDR3 sequence is 12 residues long. The germline CDR1 and CDR2 sequences are GTSNPN and SVGIG (reference sequence). The CDR3 loop is CAWSAEGLRAFF. Written as DNA, the CDR3 is TGTGCCTGGAGTGCGGAAGGACTTAGGGCTTTCTTT.